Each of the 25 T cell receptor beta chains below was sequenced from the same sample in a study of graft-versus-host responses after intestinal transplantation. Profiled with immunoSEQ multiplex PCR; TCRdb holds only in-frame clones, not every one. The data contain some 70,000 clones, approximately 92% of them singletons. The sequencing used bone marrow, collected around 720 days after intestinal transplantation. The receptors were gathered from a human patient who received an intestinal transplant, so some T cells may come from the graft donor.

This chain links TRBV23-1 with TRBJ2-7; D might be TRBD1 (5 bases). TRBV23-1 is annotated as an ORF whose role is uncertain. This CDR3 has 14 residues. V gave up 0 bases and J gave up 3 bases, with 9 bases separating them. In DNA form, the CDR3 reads TGCGCCAGCAGTCAATCGGGCAGGGACTACGAGCAGTACTTC. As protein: CASSQSGRDYEQYF.

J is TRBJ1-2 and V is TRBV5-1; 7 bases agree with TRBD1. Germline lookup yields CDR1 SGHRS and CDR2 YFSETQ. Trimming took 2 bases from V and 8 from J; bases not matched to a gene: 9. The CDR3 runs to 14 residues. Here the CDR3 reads CASSFNTGAGGYTF. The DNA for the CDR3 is TGCGCCAGCAGCTTCAATACAGGGGCAGGAGGCTACACCTTC.

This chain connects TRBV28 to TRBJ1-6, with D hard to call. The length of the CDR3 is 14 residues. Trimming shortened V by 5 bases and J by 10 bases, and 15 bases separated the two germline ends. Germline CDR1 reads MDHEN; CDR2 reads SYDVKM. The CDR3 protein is CASSPYMRESPLHF. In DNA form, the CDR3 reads TGTGCCAGCAGTCCCTACATGAGGGAATCACCCCTCCACTTT.

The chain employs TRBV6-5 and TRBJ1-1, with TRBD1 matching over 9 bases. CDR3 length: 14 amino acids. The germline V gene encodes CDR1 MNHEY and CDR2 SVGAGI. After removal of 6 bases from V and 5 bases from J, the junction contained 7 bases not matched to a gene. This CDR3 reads CASSTGTGPTEAFF. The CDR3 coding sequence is TGTGCCAGCAGCACCGGGACAGGGCCTACTGAAGCTTTCTTT.

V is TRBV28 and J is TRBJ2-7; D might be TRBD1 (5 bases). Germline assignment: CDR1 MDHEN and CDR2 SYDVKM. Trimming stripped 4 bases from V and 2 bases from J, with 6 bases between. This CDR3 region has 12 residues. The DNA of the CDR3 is TGTGCCAGCAGTTCAGGGACCTACGAGCAGTACTTC. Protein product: CASSSGTYEQYF.

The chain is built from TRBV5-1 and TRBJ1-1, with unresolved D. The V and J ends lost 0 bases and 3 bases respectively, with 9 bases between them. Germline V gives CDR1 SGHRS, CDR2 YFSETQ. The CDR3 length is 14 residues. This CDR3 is CASSLGFVDTEAFF. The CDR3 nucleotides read TGCGCCAGCAGCTTGGGGTTCGTGGACACTGAAGCTTTCTTT. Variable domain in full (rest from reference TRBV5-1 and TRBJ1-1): KAGVTQTPRYLIKTRGQQVTLSCSPISGHRSVSWYQQTPGQGLQFLFEYFSETQRNKGNFPGRFSGRQFSNSRSEMNVSTLELGDSALYLCASSLGFVDTEAFFGQGTRLTVV.

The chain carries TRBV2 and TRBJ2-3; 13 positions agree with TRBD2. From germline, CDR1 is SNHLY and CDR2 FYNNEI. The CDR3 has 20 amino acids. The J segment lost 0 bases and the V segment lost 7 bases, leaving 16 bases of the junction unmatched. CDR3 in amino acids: CASTHPTSGRAPESTDTQYF. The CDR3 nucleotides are TGTGCCAGCACCCACCCCACTAGCGGGAGGGCACCCGAAAGCACAGATACGCAGTATTTT.

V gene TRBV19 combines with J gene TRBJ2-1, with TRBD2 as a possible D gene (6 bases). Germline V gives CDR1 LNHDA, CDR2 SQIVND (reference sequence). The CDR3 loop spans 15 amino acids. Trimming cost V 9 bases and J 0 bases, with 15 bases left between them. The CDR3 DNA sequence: TGTGCCAGCCTCCGGACTACGAGCTCCTACAATGAGCAGTTCTTC. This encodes CASLRTTSSYNEQFF.

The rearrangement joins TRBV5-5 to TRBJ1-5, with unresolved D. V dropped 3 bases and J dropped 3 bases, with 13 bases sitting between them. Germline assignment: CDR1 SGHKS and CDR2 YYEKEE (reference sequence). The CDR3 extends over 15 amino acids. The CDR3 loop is CASSYGVGANQPQHF. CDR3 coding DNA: TGTGCCAGCAGCTACGGGGTAGGTGCCAATCAGCCCCAGCATTTT.

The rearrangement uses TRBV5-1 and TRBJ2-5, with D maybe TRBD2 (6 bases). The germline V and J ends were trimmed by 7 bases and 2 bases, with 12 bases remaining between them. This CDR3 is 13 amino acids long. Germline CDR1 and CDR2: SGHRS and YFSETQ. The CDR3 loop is CASQPGLQETQYF. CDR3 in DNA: TGCGCCAGCCAGCCCGGACTACAAGAGACCCAGTACTTC.

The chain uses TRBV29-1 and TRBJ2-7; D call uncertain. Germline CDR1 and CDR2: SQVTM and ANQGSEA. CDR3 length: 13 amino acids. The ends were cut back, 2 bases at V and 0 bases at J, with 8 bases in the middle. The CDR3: CSVELVSSYEQYF. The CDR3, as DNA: TGCAGCGTTGAATTAGTTAGCTCCTACGAGCAGTACTTC.

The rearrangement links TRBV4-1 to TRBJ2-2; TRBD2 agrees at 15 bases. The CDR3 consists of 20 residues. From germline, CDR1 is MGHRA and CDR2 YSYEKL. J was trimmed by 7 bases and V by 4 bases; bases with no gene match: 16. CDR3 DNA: TGCGCCAGCAGCCCACAGGGATCAGGACTAGCGGGAGGGGGGTACGGGGAGCTGTTTTTT. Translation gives CASSPQGSGLAGGGYGELFF.

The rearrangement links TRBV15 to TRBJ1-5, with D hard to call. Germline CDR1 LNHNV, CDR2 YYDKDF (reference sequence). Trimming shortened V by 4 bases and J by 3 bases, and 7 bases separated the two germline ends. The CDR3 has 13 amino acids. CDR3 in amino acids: CATSIDPNQPQHF. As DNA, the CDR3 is TGTGCCACCAGCATTGATCCCAATCAGCCCCAGCATTTT.

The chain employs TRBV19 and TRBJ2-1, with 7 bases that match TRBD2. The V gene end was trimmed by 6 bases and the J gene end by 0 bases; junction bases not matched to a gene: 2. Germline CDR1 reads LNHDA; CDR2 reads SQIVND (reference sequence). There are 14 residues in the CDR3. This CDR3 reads CASRAGPSYNEQFF. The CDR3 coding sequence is TGTGCCAGTAGAGCGGGACCCTCCTACAATGAGCAGTTCTTC.

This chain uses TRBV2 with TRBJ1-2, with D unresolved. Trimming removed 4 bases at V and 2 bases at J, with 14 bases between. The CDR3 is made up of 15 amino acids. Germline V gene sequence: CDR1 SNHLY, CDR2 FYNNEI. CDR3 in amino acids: CASSGEQLPNYGYTF. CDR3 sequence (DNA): TGTGCCAGCAGTGGGGAGCAATTACCGAACTATGGCTACACCTTC.

Written as DNA, the CDR3 is TGTGCCAGTAGTATAGAACCCAGGGCGCCCTACGAGCAGTACTTC. Its translation: CASSIEPRAPYEQYF. The chain recombines TRBV19 with TRBJ2-7; D possibly corresponds to TRBD1 (5 bases). CDR1 and CDR2 (germline): LNHDA, SQIVND (reference sequence). This CDR3 comprises 15 residues. V was shortened by 0 bases and J by 2 bases, with 11 bases between the two germline ends.

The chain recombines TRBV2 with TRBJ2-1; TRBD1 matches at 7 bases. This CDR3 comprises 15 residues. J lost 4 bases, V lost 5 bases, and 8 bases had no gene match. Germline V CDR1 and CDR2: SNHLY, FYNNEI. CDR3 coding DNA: TGTGCCAGCAGTTCACGGGACAGTCCTTACAATGAGCAGTTCTTC. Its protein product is CASSSRDSPYNEQFF.

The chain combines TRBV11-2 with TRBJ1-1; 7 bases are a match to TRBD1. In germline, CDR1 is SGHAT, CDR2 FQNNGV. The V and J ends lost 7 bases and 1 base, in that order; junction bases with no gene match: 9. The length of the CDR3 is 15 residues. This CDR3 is CASTRVQGPNTEAFF. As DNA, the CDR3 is TGTGCCAGCACTCGAGTACAGGGGCCGAACACTGAAGCTTTCTTT.

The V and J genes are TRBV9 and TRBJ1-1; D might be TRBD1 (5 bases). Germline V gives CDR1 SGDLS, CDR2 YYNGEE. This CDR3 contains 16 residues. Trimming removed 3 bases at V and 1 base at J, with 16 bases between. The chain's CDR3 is CASSDPNLDRNTEAFF. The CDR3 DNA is TGTGCCAGCAGCGACCCAAATCTAGACAGGAACACTGAAGCTTTCTTT.

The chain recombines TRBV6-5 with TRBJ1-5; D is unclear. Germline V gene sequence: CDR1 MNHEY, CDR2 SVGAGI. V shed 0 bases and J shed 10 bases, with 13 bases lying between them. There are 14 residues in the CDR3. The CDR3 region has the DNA TGTGCCAGCAGTTACTCGAGTGCTGGAGGACCCCAGCATTTT. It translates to CASSYSSAGGPQHF.

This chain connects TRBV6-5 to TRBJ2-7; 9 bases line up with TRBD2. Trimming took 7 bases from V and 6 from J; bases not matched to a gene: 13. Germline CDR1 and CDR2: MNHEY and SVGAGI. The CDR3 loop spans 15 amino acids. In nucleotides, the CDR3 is TGTGCCAGCACCCTCTTAGGGACTAGCCCGTTCGAGCAGTACTTC. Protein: CASTLLGTSPFEQYF.

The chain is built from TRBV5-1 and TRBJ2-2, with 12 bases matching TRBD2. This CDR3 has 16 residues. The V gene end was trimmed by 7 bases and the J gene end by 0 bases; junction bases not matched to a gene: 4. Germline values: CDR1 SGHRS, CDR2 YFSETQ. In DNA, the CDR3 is TGCGCCAGCCGGGCTAGCGGGGGGGCGAACACCGGGGAGCTGTTTTTT. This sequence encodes CASRASGGANTGELFF.

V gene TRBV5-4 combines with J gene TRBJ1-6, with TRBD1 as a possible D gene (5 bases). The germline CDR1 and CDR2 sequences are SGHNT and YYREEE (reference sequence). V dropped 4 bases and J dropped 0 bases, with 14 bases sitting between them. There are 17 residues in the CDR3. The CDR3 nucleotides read TGTGCCAGCAGCCCAGACAGCCGGAGCTCCTATAATTCACCCCTCCACTTT. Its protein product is CASSPDSRSSYNSPLHF.

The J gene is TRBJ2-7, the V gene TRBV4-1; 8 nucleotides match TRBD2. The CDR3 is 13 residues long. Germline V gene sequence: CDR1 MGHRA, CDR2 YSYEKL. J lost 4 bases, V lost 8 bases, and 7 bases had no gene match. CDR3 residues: CASSPGGRYEQYF. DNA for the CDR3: TGCGCCAGCTCCCCGGGGGGGCGATACGAGCAGTACTTC.

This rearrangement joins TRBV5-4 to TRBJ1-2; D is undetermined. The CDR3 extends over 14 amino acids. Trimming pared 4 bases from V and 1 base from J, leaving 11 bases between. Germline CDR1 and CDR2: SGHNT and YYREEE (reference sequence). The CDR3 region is CASSGSANNYGYTF. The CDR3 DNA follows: TGTGCCAGCAGCGGCTCGGCTAATAACTATGGCTACACCTTC.